The 15 T cell receptor beta chains presented below share a single source sample, sequenced in a study of blood T cell repertoires in COVID-19. The repertoire was sequenced with immunoSEQ multiplex PCR; TCRdb's copy has only in-frame clones and lacks some. The sample includes about 100,000 clones, roughly 82% seen only once; the top ten take about 4.8%. The specimen was peripheral blood. The source of these receptors is a man aged 55 to 70 with acute or convalescent COVID-19.

This sequence joins TRBV19 and TRBJ1-1; D is ambiguous. The V gene's germline CDR1 is LNHDA and CDR2 SQIVND (reference sequence). The length of the CDR3 is 15 residues. V lost 5 bases to trimming and J lost 0 bases, with 13 bases between them. DNA of the CDR3: TGTGCCAGTAGTCCCCGTGGAGGGCTGAACACTGAAGCTTTCTTT. It yields the protein CASSPRGGLNTEAFF.

The V call is TRBV19, the J call TRBJ2-6; possibly TRBD1 for D (5 bases). Trimming stripped 2 bases from V and 3 bases from J, with 11 bases between. Germline-derived CDR1 and CDR2 are LNHDA and SQIVND (reference sequence). CDR3 length: 16 amino acids. The CDR3 DNA reads TGTGCCAGTAGTATAAGGAAACAGGTTGGGGCCAACGTCCTGACTTTC. It encodes CASSIRKQVGANVLTF.

The CDR3 nucleotides are TGTGCCATCAGTATAGACTCTGGGGCCAACGTCCTGACTTTC. Its translation: CAISIDSGANVLTF. The chain combines TRBV10-3 with TRBJ2-6, with D uncertain. Germline values: CDR1 ENHRY, CDR2 SYGVKD. Trimming took off 5 bases at V and 0 bases at J, with 5 bases between the two ends. This CDR3 has 14 residues.

The chain combines TRBV14 with TRBJ2-5; D not certain. This CDR3 is built from 15 residues. CDR1 SGHDN and CDR2 FVKESK come from the germline V gene. Trimming left V 0 bases short and J 7 bases short, with 15 bases between. The CDR3 DNA reads TGTGCCAGCAGCCAAGATCAGCCGAGACAACGGACCCAGTACTTC. Translated, it gives CASSQDQPRQRTQYF.

V gene TRBV6-6 combines with J gene TRBJ1-5, with TRBD1 matching over 7 bases. CDR3 length equals 15 residues. Germline V lookup: CDR1 MNHNY, CDR2 SVGAGI (reference sequence). The J segment lost 6 bases and the V segment lost 4 bases, leaving 9 bases of the junction unmatched. Here the CDR3 reads CASSSGGSGGQPQHF. CDR3 bases: TGTGCCAGCAGTTCTGGTGGATCAGGGGGTCAGCCCCAGCATTTT.

The chain carries TRBV2 and TRBJ1-3, with D perhaps TRBD1 (5 bases). Trimming took 4 bases from V and 0 from J, leaving 7 bases between them. CDR3 length: 14 amino acids. Looked up from germline, CDR1 is SNHLY and CDR2 is FYNNEI. The CDR3 spells CASSGQISGNTIYF. In DNA form, the CDR3 reads TGTGCCAGCAGTGGACAGATCTCTGGAAACACCATATATTTT.

Regarding this clone: Distinct nucleotide sequences in the sample also encode this CDR3. The rearrangement links TRBV6-1 to TRBJ1-5; D unclear. The CDR3 has 14 residues. The V gene's germline CDR1 is MNHNS and CDR2 SASEGT. V lost 2 bases to trimming and J lost 2 bases, with 7 bases between them. The CDR3 coding sequence is TGTGCCAGCAGTGAAAGACGGGGCAATCAGCCCCAGCATTTT. It yields the protein CASSERRGNQPQHF.

DNA for the CDR3: TGTGCCAGCAGCCCGACAGCAACTAATGAAAAACTGTTTTTT. Its protein product is CASSPTATNEKLFF. The chain recombines TRBV9 with TRBJ1-4; TRBD1 might be the D (5 bases). Germline CDR1 and CDR2: SGDLS and YYNGEE. V was pared by 4 bases and J by 0 bases, with 7 bases between. CDR3 length equals 14 residues. Combining the CDR3 with reference TRBV9 and TRBJ1-4 gives the whole variable domain DSGVTQTPKHLITATGQRVTLRCSPRSGDLSVYWYQQSLDQGLQFLIQYYNGEERAKGNILERFSAQQFPDLHSELNLSSLELGDSALYFCASSPTATNEKLFFGSGTQLSVL.

This chain uses TRBV18 with TRBJ2-7; 8 nucleotides agree with TRBD1. V shed 2 bases, J shed 5 bases, and the junction held 2 bases outside the gene matches. The CDR3 is 13 residues long. Germline values: CDR1 KGHSH, CDR2 LQKENI. The CDR3 nucleotides read TGTGCCAGCTCACCAATACAGGGGGACGAGCAGTACTTC. It specifies CASSPIQGDEQYF.

In nucleotides, the CDR3 is TGCGCCAGCAGCTTGGTCGGGTCGTCGGAGACCCAGTACTTC. Its translation is CASSLVGSSETQYF. The chain uses TRBV5-1 and TRBJ2-5; D is unclear. Trimming removed 0 bases from V and 5 bases from J, with 11 bases in between. Germline CDR1 is SGHRS and CDR2 is YFSETQ. This CDR3 has 14 amino acids.

About this clone itself: The same CDR3 is also encoded by other DNA sequences in this sample. The chain carries TRBV5-1 and TRBJ1-5, with a weak D call TRBD1 (5 bases). Trimming shortened V by 0 bases and J by 5 bases, and 9 bases separated the two germline ends. CDR3 length: 14 residues. Germline V gene sequence: CDR1 SGHRS, CDR2 YFSETQ. Written as DNA, the CDR3 is TGCGCCAGCAGCTTGGGGCAGGGTGATCAGCCCCAGCATTTT. It translates to CASSLGQGDQPQHF.

Only one count was recorded for this clone. The chain combines TRBV6-5 with TRBJ2-7, with 7 bases matching TRBD1. The germline V gene encodes CDR1 MNHEY and CDR2 SVGAGI. The CDR3 contains 14 residues. V lost 8 bases to trimming and J lost 4 bases; unmatched junction nucleotides: 11. The DNA of the CDR3 is TGTGCCAGCGGGGACCGGGACAGTTTGTACGAGCAGTACTTC. Residues: CASGDRDSLYEQYF.

V and J are TRBV10-3 and TRBJ2-1; D possibly corresponds to TRBD1 (5 bases). Germline loops: CDR1 ENHRY, CDR2 SYGVKD. Trimming stripped 8 bases from V and 6 bases from J, with 11 bases between. The CDR3 runs to 12 residues. This chain's CDR3 is CAIGIGANEQFF. Written as DNA, the CDR3 is TGTGCCATCGGCATAGGGGCCAATGAGCAGTTCTTC.

The sample holds one count of this clone. The V gene is TRBV2, the J gene TRBJ1-5, with no clear D. Germline V gene data show CDR1 as SNHLY and CDR2 as FYNNEI. The V end lost 4 bases, the J end lost 7 bases, and 23 bases lay between the germline ends. The CDR3 has 17 residues. The CDR3 region has the DNA TGTGCCAGCAGTGCCCGGTCGGCCCAGGAGGGTTTCCAGCCCCAGCATTTT. This encodes CASSARSAQEGFQPQHF.

This chain uses TRBV19 with TRBJ2-7; 14 bases align to TRBD2. This CDR3 contains 14 residues. CDR1 is LNHDA and CDR2 is SQIVND in the germline V gene (reference sequence). With V trimmed by 7 bases and J by 3 bases, 2 bases remained unmatched. DNA of the CDR3: TGTGCCAGTATGGGACTAGCGGGAGACTACGAGCAGTACTTC. The encoded protein is CASMGLAGDYEQYF.